This entry lists 9 T cell receptor beta chains sequenced from one sample in a study of T-cell memory formation after mild COVID-19. TCRdb independently ran MiXCR on the 5' RACE reads; one entry per CDR3 protein. There are around 450,000 distinct CDR3 sequences in the sample; 20% to 25% occur only once, and 8.8% lies in the top ten. The sequenced sample was PBMCs or a T cell subset sorted from them (not recorded which). All receptors come from an adult woman who had mild COVID-19 (a few samples of this study predate the infection). Cell type and time point are not known.

The gene calls are TRBV6-1 and TRBJ1-5; no clear D gene. The CDR3 is 15 amino acids. CDR1 is MNHNS, CDR2 SASEGT, per germline. V was pared by 6 bases and J by 0 bases, with 12 bases between. For the CDR3, the DNA is TGTGCCAGCAGAGGCCTCGGGATTAGCAATCAGCCCCAGCATTTT. Translated: CASRGLGISNQPQHF.

There are a few counts of this clonotype. The chain links TRBV5-1 to TRBJ1-5, with no clear D. The germline V gene encodes CDR1 SGHRS and CDR2 YFSETQ. V was pared by 0 bases and J by 0 bases, with 7 bases between. CDR3 length: 15 residues. CDR3 sequence (DNA): TGCGCCAGCAGCTTGGGCCAATATAGCAATCAGCCCCAGCATTTT. This encodes CASSLGQYSNQPQHF.

The gene calls are TRBV19 and TRBJ2-1, with TRBD1 matching over 9 bases. V was clipped by 7 bases and J by 5 bases; unmatched bases: 9. Germline CDR1 LNHDA, CDR2 SQIVND (reference sequence). This CDR3 comprises 15 residues. The CDR3 sequence is CASTKDRGGHNEQFF. CDR3 in DNA: TGTGCCAGTACCAAAGACAGGGGGGGTCACAATGAGCAGTTCTTC. Filled out from reference TRBV19 and TRBJ2-1, the complete variable domain reads DGGITQSPKYLFRKEGQNVTLSCEQNLNHDAMYWYRQDPGQGLRLIYYSQIVNDFQKGDIAEGYSVSREKKESFPLTVTSAQKNPTAFYLCASTKDRGGHNEQFFGPGTRLTVL.

In this sample, this clonotype turned up a few times. The chain uses TRBV20-1 and TRBJ2-7, with D possibly being TRBD2 (6 bases). Germline V lookup: CDR1 DFQATT, CDR2 SNEGSKA (reference sequence). The CDR3 has 13 residues. V was clipped by 2 bases and J by 2 bases, with 10 bases between them. In nucleotides, the CDR3 is TGCAGTGCTAGAAGCGGCGGGGCCTACGAGCAGTACTTC. It translates to CSARSGGAYEQYF.

The table lists this clonotype with a few counts. CDR3 DNA: TGTGCCAGCAGCTTAGCCCTCCTAGCGGCTAGGGAGGTATCCTACAATGAGCAGTTCTTC. It yields the protein CASSLALLAAREVSYNEQFF. The J gene is TRBJ2-1, the V gene TRBV11-2; 7 nucleotides align to TRBD2. The CDR3 runs 20 residues. Per the germline V gene, CDR1 is SGHAT and CDR2 is FQNNGV. V lost 1 base, J lost 1 base, and 16 bases stayed unmatched.

This clonotype was detected ten times or more. This chain links TRBV24-1 with TRBJ2-1; a possible D gene is TRBD1 (6 bases). The germline CDR1 and CDR2 sequences are KGHDR and SFDVKD. CDR3 length: 15 amino acids. V was shortened by 4 bases and J by 7 bases, with 16 bases between the two germline ends. The CDR3 region has the DNA TGTGCCACCAGTGACAGGGGAACGGTGATTAATGAGCAGTTCTTC. Translated: CATSDRGTVINEQFF.

This clonotype was seen a handful of times. This chain joins TRBV9 and TRBJ2-5; maybe TRBD1 (6 bases). Trimming stripped 3 bases from V and 4 bases from J, with 16 bases between. The CDR3 is made up of 15 amino acids. Germline CDR1 and CDR2: SGDLS and YYNGEE. The CDR3 reads CASSAMGAVLETQYF. The CDR3 DNA reads as TGTGCCAGCAGCGCTATGGGGGCAGTGCTAGAGACCCAGTACTTC.

This clonotype has a handful of counts. The V gene is TRBV12-3 or TRBV12-4, the J gene TRBJ1-4; D ambiguous. The length of the CDR3 is 14 residues. V shed 3 bases and J shed 7 bases, with 12 bases lying between them. The CDR3 nucleotides are TGTGCCAGCAGTTTCATGGCTTCTCGTGAAAAACTGTTTTTT. Translating it yields CASSFMASREKLFF.

This clonotype was recorded a few times. The chain joins TRBV24-1 to TRBJ1-2, with 7 bases lining up with TRBD1. The V segment lost 3 bases and the J segment 6 bases; nucleotides outside the gene matches: 6. CDR1 is KGHDR and CDR2 is SFDVKD in the germline V gene. This CDR3 is 14 amino acids long. The CDR3 DNA sequence: TGTGCCACCAGTGATCCGGGACAGAGCCATGGCTACACCTTC. Encoded protein: CATSDPGQSHGYTF.